The next 9 T cell receptor beta chains were all read from a single sample in a study of T cell responses to AZD1222 COVID-19 vaccine. Data came from immunoSEQ multiplex PCR; TCRdb stores just in-frame clones and leaves some out. The sample includes approximately 190,000 clones, 80% to 90% of them seen just once. Material: peripheral blood, obtained on day 0 of MenACWY control vaccination. Every receptor here comes from an adult in good health.

In nucleotides, the CDR3 is TGTGCCAGCAGCCAAGGCCTAACCGGGGAGCTGTTTTTT. Translating it yields CASSQGLTGELFF. V is TRBV3-1 (or the pseudogene TRBV3-2) and J is TRBJ2-2; D gene uncertain. Germline V gene sequence: CDR1 LGHDT, CDR2 YNNKEL (reference sequence). CDR3 length: 13 amino acids. V lost 1 base, J lost 5 bases, and 5 bases lay in between.

The count of this clone is one. The J gene is TRBJ1-4, the V gene TRBV6-5; D gene ambiguous. The V gene lost 9 bases and the J gene lost 8 bases, with 13 bases spanning the gap. The V gene's germline CDR1 is MNHEY and CDR2 SVGAGI. This CDR3 has 12 amino acids. The CDR3 sequence: CASDRGGEKLFF. As DNA, the CDR3 is TGTGCCAGTGATAGAGGAGGGGAAAAACTGTTTTTT.

The chain is built from TRBV2 and TRBJ2-5; D uncertain. V lost 1 base to trimming and J lost 2 bases, with 8 bases between them. The CDR3 has 14 residues. CDR1 and CDR2 (germline): SNHLY, FYNNEI. The CDR3 DNA is TGTGCCAGCAGTGAAGACCGGTTTCAAGAGACCCAGTACTTC. It codes for CASSEDRFQETQYF.

This sequence joins TRBV6-2 or TRBV6-3 and TRBJ2-7, with D perhaps matching TRBD1 (6 bases). The CDR3 is made up of 14 amino acids. Trimming shortened V by 6 bases and J by 3 bases, and 15 bases separated the two germline ends. Germline loops: CDR1 MNHEY, CDR2 SVGEGT. The CDR3 nucleotides are TGTGCCAGCAGCCCACGACAGGAGTTCTACGAGCAGTACTTC. It encodes CASSPRQEFYEQYF.

This chain uses TRBV7-9 with TRBJ2-2; no reliable D call. The CDR3 sequence is 14 residues long. Germline loops: CDR1 SEHNR, CDR2 FQNEAQ (reference sequence). V was pared by 4 bases and J by 3 bases, with 9 bases between. CDR3 in amino acids: CASSYPSYTGELFF. CDR3 nucleotides: TGTGCCAGCAGCTACCCCAGCTACACCGGGGAGCTGTTTTTT.

This sequence joins TRBV5-1 and TRBJ2-7; 9 bases agree with TRBD2. Germline CDR1 reads SGHRS; CDR2 reads YFSETQ. V lost 0 bases to trimming and J lost 3 bases; unmatched junction nucleotides: 4. This CDR3 contains 15 residues. CDR3 residues: CASSLAQRGDYEQYF. In DNA, the CDR3 is TGCGCCAGCAGCTTGGCCCAGCGGGGGGACTACGAGCAGTACTTC. The complete variable domain, with remaining parts taken from reference TRBV5-1 and TRBJ2-7, reads KAGVTQTPRYLIKTRGQQVTLSCSPISGHRSVSWYQQTPGQGLQFLFEYFSETQRNKGNFPGRFSGRQFSNSRSEMNVSTLELGDSALYLCASSLAQRGDYEQYFGPGTRLTVT.

The chain links TRBV5-1 to TRBJ1-1; no definite D call. CDR1 is SGHRS and CDR2 is YFSETQ in the germline V gene. The CDR3 loop spans 12 amino acids. Trimming took 5 bases from V and 1 from J, leaving 6 bases between them. This CDR3 reads CASSLQNTEAFF. Here the CDR3 DNA reads TGCGCCAGCAGTTTACAGAACACTGAAGCTTTCTTT. Full variable domain (missing parts from reference TRBV5-1 and TRBJ1-1): KAGVTQTPRYLIKTRGQQVTLSCSPISGHRSVSWYQQTPGQGLQFLFEYFSETQRNKGNFPGRFSGRQFSNSRSEMNVSTLELGDSALYLCASSLQNTEAFFGQGTRLTVV.

V and J are TRBV6-5 and TRBJ1-1; D uncertain. This CDR3 is built from 13 residues. V was pared by 2 bases and J by 2 bases, with 6 bases between. In germline, CDR1 is MNHEY, CDR2 SVGAGI. CDR3 in amino acids: CASSYTLNTEAFF. In DNA form, the CDR3 reads TGTGCCAGCAGTTACACGCTCAACACTGAAGCTTTCTTT.

V gene TRBV15 combines with J gene TRBJ1-3; 9 bases are a match to TRBD1. The CDR3 runs 15 residues. Germline-derived CDR1 and CDR2 are LNHNV and YYDKDF (reference sequence). The V segment lost 5 bases and the J segment 0 bases; nucleotides outside the gene matches: 2. Here the CDR3 reads CATSGDRVSGNTIYF. For the CDR3, the DNA is TGTGCCACCAGCGGGGACAGGGTCTCTGGAAACACCATATATTTT.